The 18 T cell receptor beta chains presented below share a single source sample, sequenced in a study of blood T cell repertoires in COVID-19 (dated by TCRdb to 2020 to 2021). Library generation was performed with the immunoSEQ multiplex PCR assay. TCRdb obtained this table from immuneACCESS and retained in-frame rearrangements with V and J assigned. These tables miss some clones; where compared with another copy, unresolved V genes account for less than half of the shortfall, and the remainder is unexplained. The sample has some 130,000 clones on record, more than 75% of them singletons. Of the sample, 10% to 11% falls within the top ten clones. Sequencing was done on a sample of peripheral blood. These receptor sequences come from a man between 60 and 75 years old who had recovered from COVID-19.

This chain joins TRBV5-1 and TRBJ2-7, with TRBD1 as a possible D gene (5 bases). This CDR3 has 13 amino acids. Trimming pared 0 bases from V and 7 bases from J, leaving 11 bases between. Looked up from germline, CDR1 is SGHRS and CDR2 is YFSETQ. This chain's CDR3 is CASSLGQREEQYF. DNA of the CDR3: TGCGCCAGCAGCTTGGGACAGCGTGAAGAGCAGTACTTC.

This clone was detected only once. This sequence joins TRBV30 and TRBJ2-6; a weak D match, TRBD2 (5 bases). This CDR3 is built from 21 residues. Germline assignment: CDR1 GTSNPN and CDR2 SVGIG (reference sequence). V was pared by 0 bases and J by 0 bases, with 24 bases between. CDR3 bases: TGTGCCTGGAGTGTTGGTGAGGGATTATATGGAGGTTCCTCTGGGGCCAACGTCCTGACTTTC. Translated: CAWSVGEGLYGGSSGANVLTF.

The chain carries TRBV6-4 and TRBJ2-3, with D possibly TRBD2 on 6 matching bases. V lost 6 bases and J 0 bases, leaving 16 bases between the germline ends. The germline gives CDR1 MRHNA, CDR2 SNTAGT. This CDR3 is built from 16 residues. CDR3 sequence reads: CASRAEGGVSTDTQYF. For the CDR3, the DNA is TGTGCCAGCAGGGCGGAAGGAGGGGTTAGCACAGATACGCAGTATTTT.

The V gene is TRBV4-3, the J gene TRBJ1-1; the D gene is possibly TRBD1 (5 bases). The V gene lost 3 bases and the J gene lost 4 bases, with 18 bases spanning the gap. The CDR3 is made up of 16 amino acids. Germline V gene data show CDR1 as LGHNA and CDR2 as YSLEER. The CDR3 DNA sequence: TGCGCCAGCAGCCAGCAACTGGGACTCGGGTCCACTGAAGCTTTCTTT. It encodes CASSQQLGLGSTEAFF.

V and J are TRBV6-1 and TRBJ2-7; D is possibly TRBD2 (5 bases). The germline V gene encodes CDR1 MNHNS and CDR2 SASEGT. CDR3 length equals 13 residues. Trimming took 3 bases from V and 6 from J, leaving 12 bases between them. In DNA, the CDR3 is TGTGCCAGCAGTGACATGCGGGTGGGCGAGCAGTACTTC. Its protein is CASSDMRVGEQYF.

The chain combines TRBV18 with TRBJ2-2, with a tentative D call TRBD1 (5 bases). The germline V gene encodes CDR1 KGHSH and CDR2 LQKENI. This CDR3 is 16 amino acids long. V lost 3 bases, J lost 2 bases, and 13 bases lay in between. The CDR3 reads CASSPPVGVNTGELFF. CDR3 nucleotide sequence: TGTGCCAGCTCACCCCCGGTAGGGGTAAACACCGGGGAGCTGTTTTTT.

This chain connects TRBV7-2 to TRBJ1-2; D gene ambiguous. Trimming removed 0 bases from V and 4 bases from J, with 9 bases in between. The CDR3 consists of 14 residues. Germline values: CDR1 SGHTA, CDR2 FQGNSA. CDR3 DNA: TGTGCCAGCAGCTTAGCGTCAGGATCCTATGGCTACACCTTC. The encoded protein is CASSLASGSYGYTF.

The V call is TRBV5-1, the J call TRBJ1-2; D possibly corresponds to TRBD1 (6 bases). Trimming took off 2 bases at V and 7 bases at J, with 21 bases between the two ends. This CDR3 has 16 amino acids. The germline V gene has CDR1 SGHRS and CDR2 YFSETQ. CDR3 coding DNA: TGCGCCAGCAGCTTTTCGGGAAGCAGGGGAAGTGGTGGCTACACCTTC. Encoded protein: CASSFSGSRGSGGYTF. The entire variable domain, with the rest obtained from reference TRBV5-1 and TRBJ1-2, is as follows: KAGVTQTPRYLIKTRGQQVTLSCSPISGHRSVSWYQQTPGQGLQFLFEYFSETQRNKGNFPGRFSGRQFSNSRSEMNVSTLELGDSALYLCASSFSGSRGSGGYTFGSGTRLTVV.

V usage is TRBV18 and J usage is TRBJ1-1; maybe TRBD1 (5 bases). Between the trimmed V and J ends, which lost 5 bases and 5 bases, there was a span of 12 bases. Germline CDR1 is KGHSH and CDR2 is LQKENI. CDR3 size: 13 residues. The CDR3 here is CASSKTDLTEAFF. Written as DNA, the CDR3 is TGTGCCAGCTCAAAGACAGATTTGACTGAAGCTTTCTTT.

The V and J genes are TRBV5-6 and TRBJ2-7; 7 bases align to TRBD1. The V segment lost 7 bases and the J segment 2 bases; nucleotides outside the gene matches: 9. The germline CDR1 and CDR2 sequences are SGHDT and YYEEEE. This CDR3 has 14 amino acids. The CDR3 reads CASVRTGLPYEQYF. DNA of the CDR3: TGTGCCAGCGTAAGGACAGGCCTACCCTACGAGCAGTACTTC.

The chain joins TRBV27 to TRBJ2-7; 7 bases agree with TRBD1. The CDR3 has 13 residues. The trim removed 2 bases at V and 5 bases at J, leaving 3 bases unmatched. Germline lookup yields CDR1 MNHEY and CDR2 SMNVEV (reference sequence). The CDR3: CASSLKGAHEQYF. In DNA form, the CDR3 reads TGTGCCAGCAGTTTAAAGGGGGCTCACGAGCAGTACTTC.

In DNA form, the CDR3 reads TGTGCCAGTAGTATGGGACTAGCGGCCGATACCGGGGAGCTGTTTTTT. Amino acids: CASSMGLAADTGELFF. The chain combines TRBV19 with TRBJ2-2; 11 bases are a match to TRBD2. V trimming: 3 bases; J trimming: 5 bases; junction bases outside the gene matches: 5. This CDR3 has 16 amino acids. Looked up from germline, CDR1 is LNHDA and CDR2 is SQIVND (reference sequence).

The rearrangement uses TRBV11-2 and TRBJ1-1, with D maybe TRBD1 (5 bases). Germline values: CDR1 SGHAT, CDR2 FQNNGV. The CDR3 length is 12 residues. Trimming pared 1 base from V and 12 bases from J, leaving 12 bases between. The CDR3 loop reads CASSLVWVGPFF. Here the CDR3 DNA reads TGTGCCAGCAGCTTAGTGTGGGTGGGGCCTTTCTTT.

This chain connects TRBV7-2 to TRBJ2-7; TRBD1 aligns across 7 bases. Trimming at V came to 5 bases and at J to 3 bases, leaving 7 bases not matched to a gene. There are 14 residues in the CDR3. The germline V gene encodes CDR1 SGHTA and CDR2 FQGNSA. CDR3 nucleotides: TGTGCCAGCAGCCCGCAGGGACAGATCTACGAGCAGTACTTC. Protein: CASSPQGQIYEQYF.

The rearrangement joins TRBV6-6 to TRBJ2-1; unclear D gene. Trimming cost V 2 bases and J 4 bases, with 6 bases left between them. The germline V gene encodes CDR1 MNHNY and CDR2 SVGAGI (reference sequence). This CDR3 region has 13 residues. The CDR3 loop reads CASSYGQYNEQFF. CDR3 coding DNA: TGTGCCAGCAGTTACGGGCAGTACAATGAGCAGTTCTTC.

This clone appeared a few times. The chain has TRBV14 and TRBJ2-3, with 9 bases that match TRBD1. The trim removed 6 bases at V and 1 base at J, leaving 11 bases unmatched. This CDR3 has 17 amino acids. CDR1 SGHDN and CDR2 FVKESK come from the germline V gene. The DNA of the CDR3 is TGTGCCAGCAGAGGGACAGGGAAATTCCGGGGCACAGATACGCAGTATTTT. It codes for CASRGTGKFRGTDTQYF.

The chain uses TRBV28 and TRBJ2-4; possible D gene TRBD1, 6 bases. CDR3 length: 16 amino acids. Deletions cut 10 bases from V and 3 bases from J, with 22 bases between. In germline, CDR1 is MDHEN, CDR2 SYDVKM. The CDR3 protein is CATAVPGTQRKNIQYF. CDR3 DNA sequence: TGTGCCACTGCAGTTCCCGGGACACAGCGCAAAAACATTCAGTACTTC.

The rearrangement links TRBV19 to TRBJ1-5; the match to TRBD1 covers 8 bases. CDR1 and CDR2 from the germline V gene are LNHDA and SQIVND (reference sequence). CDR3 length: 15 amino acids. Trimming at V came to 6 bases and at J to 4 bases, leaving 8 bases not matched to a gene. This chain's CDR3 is CASSRGTGLNQPQHF. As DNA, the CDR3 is TGTGCCAGTAGCCGTGGGACAGGCCTTAATCAGCCCCAGCATTTT.